A selection of T cell receptor beta chains follows, all from one sample in a study of blood T cell repertoires in COVID-19. Data came from immunoSEQ multiplex PCR; TCRdb stores just in-frame clones and leaves some out. The table shows 70,000 or so clones, with roughly 71% occurring only once. Sequences were obtained from peripheral blood. The source of these receptors is a man aged 55 to 70 with COVID-19, enrolled during active disease. Both conserved end residues are part of each CDR3. Each record gives: V gene, clone size, D gene, J gene, CDR3 DNA, CDR3 protein. A D gene is named only where the DNA matches it firmly. Clone size appears in some rows only: once, few, many, or a class for an expanded clone.

V: TRBV6-1; size: NA; D: NA; J: TRBJ1-6; DNA: TGTGCCAGCAGCGAAGTGTGGGGGGGAATGGATTCACCCCTCCACTTT; CDR3: CASSEVWGGMDSPLHF
V: TRBV6-5; size: NA; D: TRBD1; J: TRBJ2-7; DNA: TGTGCCAGCAGTTCCCCCGGACAGGGGAGAGAGCAGTACTTC; CDR3: CASSSPGQGREQYF
V: TRBV18; size: NA; D: NA; J: TRBJ2-5; DNA: TGTGCCAGCTCATTCGTTACTACAGAGACCCAGTACTTC; CDR3: CASSFVTTETQYF
V: TRBV18; size: NA; D: TRBD1; J: TRBJ1-1; DNA: TGTGCCAGCTCTAGGGACAGGGGTATCAATAACAATGAAGCTTTCTTT; CDR3: CASSRDRGINNNEAFF
V: TRBV18; size: NA; D: NA; J: TRBJ2-7; DNA: TGTGCCAGCTCACCGGCTAGAGACGCGGGGGAGCAGTACTTC; CDR3: CASSPARDAGEQYF
V: TRBV4-1; size: NA; D: TRBD2; J: TRBJ2-3; DNA: TGCGCCAGCAGCCATAAGGGGCTGATGGCTAGCGGGAGTGCCGGGAGAGATACGCAGTATTTT; CDR3: CASSHKGLMASGSAGRDTQYF
V: TRBV5-1; size: few; D: TRBD2; J: TRBJ2-1; DNA: TGCGCCAGCAGCTTCTCTAGCGGGAGGGAGGGTGAGCAGTTCTTC; CDR3: CASSFSSGREGEQFF
V: TRBV24-1; size: NA; D: NA; J: TRBJ1-1; DNA: TGTGCCACCAGGAAACAGGGGAACACTGAAGCTTTCTTT; CDR3: CATRKQGNTEAFF
V: TRBV11-3; size: NA; D: TRBD1; J: TRBJ1-2; DNA: TGTGCCAGCAGCGGGGACAGAGAAGCCTATGGCTACACCTTC; CDR3: CASSGDREAYGYTF
V: TRBV10-3; size: NA; D: TRBD1; J: TRBJ2-7; DNA: TGTGCCATCAGTGGACAGGGGAGGATGAACGAGCAGTACTTC; CDR3: CAISGQGRMNEQYF
V: TRBV9; size: NA; D: NA; J: TRBJ2-5; DNA: TGTGCCAGCAGCGCCCGTCTAGATCAAGAGACCCAGTACTTC; CDR3: CASSARLDQETQYF
V: TRBV7-2; size: NA; D: NA; J: TRBJ1-2; DNA: TGTGCCAGCAGCTTAGACAGAACTAACTATGGCTACACCTTC; CDR3: CASSLDRTNYGYTF
V: TRBV5-4; size: NA; D: NA; J: TRBJ1-3; DNA: TGTGCCAGCAGCCCTAACAGCCTCTCTGGAAACACCATATATTTT; CDR3: CASSPNSLSGNTIYF
V: TRBV7-9; size: few; D: NA; J: TRBJ2-7; DNA: TGTGCCAGCAGCTTTCCTTTGGGGGGAAAGCAGTACTTC; CDR3: CASSFPLGGKQYF
V: TRBV6-5; size: NA; D: NA; J: TRBJ1-3; DNA: TGTGCCAGCAGACGGGGACAATCCTCTGGAAACACCATATATTTT; CDR3: CASRRGQSSGNTIYF
V: TRBV7-9; size: NA; D: NA; J: TRBJ2-3; DNA: TGTGCCGGGCGGGGCACAGATACGCAGTATTTT; CDR3: CAGRGTDTQYF
V: TRBV2; size: few; D: TRBD1; J: TRBJ2-7; DNA: TGTGCCAGCAGTGAACAGGGACAGGGCTACGAGCAGTACTTC; CDR3: CASSEQGQGYEQYF
V: TRBV7-2; size: NA; D: TRBD2; J: TRBJ2-1; DNA: TGTGCCAGCAGCTTACTCAGCGGGAGGGGCTATGAGCAGTTCTTC; CDR3: CASSLLSGRGYEQFF
V: TRBV6-5; size: NA; D: NA; J: TRBJ2-1; DNA: TGTGCCAGCACCGAACGGAATGAGCAGTTCTTC; CDR3: CASTERNEQFF
V: TRBV5-1; size: NA; D: NA; J: TRBJ2-2; DNA: TGCGCCAGCAGCTTGGGTCACTCCCTAAACACCGGGGAGCTGTTTTTT; CDR3: CASSLGHSLNTGELFF
V: TRBV3-1/TRBV3-2; size: NA; D: TRBD1; J: TRBJ1-2; DNA: TGTGCCAGCAGCCAAGACAGGGGGCGACGTGCTAACTATGGCTACACCTTC; CDR3: CASSQDRGRRANYGYTF
V: TRBV30; size: NA; D: TRBD2; J: TRBJ2-7; DNA: TGTGCCTGGAGTGGACTAGCGAGGAACGAGCAGTACTTC; CDR3: CAWSGLARNEQYF
V: TRBV28; size: NA; D: TRBD1; J: TRBJ2-4; DNA: TGTGCCAGCAGTCCTCGTGACAGGGCAAACATTCAGTACTTC; CDR3: CASSPRDRANIQYF
V: TRBV18; size: NA; D: NA; J: TRBJ1-1; DNA: TGTGCCAGCTCAGCGACAGGGAACACTGAAGCTTTCTTT; CDR3: CASSATGNTEAFF
V: TRBV6-2/TRBV6-3; size: NA; D: NA; J: TRBJ1-5; DNA: TGTGCCAGCAGTTACTCGACGGGAGATCACCCCCAGCATTTT; CDR3: CASSYSTGDHPQHF
V: TRBV25-1; size: NA; D: TRBD2; J: TRBJ2-7; DNA: TGTGCCAGCAGTGAATACGGGGGGAATCCCTACGAGCAGTACTTC; CDR3: CASSEYGGNPYEQYF
V: TRBV4-1; size: NA; D: TRBD1; J: TRBJ1-2; DNA: TGCGCCAGCAGCCCGGGACAGGGTCATGGCTACACCTTC; CDR3: CASSPGQGHGYTF
V: TRBV18; size: NA; D: NA; J: TRBJ2-3; DNA: TGTGCCAGCTCACCGTTGGGACATAAAGATACGCAGTATTTT; CDR3: CASSPLGHKDTQYF
V: TRBV12-5; size: NA; D: NA; J: TRBJ2-2; DNA: TGTGCTAGTGGTTTGACCCGGGTCGGTCTGGGAGGAACCGGGGAGCTGTTTTTT; CDR3: CASGLTRVGLGGTGELFF
V: TRBV14; size: NA; D: NA; J: TRBJ2-3; DNA: TGTGCCAGCAGTCCGATTGGCGGAGGGACGCAGTATTTT; CDR3: CASSPIGGGTQYF
V: TRBV24-1; size: NA; D: NA; J: TRBJ2-1; DNA: TGTGCCACCAGTGACCTTACGGACACCTACAATGAGCAGTTCTTC; CDR3: CATSDLTDTYNEQFF
V: TRBV5-5; size: NA; D: NA; J: TRBJ1-6; DNA: TGTGCCAGCAGCTTGGACGAGGGATGGAATTCACCCCTCCACTTT; CDR3: CASSLDEGWNSPLHF
V: TRBV12-3/TRBV12-4; size: NA; D: NA; J: TRBJ2-2; DNA: TGTGCCAGCAGTCACAGGAACACCGGGGAGCTGTTTTTT; CDR3: CASSHRNTGELFF
V: TRBV5-1; size: NA; D: NA; J: TRBJ1-2; DNA: TGCGCCAGCAGCATAGGACAGAATAATGGCTACACCTTC; CDR3: CASSIGQNNGYTF
V: TRBV29-1; size: NA; D: NA; J: TRBJ1-1; DNA: TGCAGCGTTGGACAGTCCCTCAACACTGAAGCTTTCTTT; CDR3: CSVGQSLNTEAFF
V: TRBV9; size: NA; D: TRBD2; J: TRBJ2-2; DNA: TGTGCCAGCAGCGTAGCCGGGGGGGCCAACACCGGGGAGCTGTTTTTT; CDR3: CASSVAGGANTGELFF
V: TRBV28; size: NA; D: NA; J: TRBJ2-4; DNA: TGTGCCAGCAGTTTAGGACAAATAGCCAAAAACATTCAGTACTTC; CDR3: CASSLGQIAKNIQYF
V: TRBV5-4; size: NA; D: NA; J: TRBJ2-1; DNA: TGTGCCAGCAGGACAGGTGGGAGCCACAATGAGCAGTTCTTC; CDR3: CASRTGGSHNEQFF
V: TRBV20-1; size: NA; D: NA; J: TRBJ1-5; DNA: TGCAGTGCTAGTGGGACTATCAATCAGCCCCAGCATTTT; CDR3: CSASGTINQPQHF